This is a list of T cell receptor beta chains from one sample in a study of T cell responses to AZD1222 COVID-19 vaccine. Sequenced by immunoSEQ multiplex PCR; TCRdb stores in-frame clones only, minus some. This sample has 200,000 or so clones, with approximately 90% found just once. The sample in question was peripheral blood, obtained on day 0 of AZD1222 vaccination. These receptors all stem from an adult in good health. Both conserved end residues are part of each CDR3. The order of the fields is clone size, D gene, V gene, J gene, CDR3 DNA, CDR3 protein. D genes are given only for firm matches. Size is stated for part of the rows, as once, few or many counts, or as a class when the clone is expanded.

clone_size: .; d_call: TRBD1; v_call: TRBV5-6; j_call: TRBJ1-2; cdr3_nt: TGTGCCAGCAGCTCATTTACAAGGACAGGGGGCGCACATGGCTACACCTTC; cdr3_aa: CASSSFTRTGGAHGYTF
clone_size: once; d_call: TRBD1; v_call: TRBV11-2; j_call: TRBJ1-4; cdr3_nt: TGTGCCAGCAGCTTAGTGGGACAGGGTACTAATGAAAAACTGTTTTTT; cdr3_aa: CASSLVGQGTNEKLFF
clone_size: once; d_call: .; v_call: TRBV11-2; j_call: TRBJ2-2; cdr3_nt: TGTGCCAGCAGCTTAGATACCGGGGCCGGGGAGCTGTTTTTT; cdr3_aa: CASSLDTGAGELFF
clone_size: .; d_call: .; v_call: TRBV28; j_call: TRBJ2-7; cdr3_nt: TGTGCCAGCAGCCCTCCCGACAGGAGTTCATCCTACGAGCAGTACTTC; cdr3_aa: CASSPPDRSSSYEQYF
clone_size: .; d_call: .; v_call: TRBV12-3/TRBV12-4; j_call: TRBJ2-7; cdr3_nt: TGTGCCAGCAGTTTAGGAGAGGGGTACGAGCAGTACTTC; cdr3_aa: CASSLGEGYEQYF
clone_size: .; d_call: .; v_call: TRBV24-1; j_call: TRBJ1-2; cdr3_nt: TGTGCCACCAGTGACAGGACGGAATATGGCTACACCTTC; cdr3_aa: CATSDRTEYGYTF
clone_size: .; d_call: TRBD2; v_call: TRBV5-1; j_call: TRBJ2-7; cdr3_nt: TGCGCCAGCAGCTCTCGGGGACTAGCGGGCTACGAGCAGTACTTC; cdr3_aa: CASSSRGLAGYEQYF
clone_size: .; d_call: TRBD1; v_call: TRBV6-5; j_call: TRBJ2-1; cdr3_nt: TGTGCCAGCAGTACACAGGGGGCGACTGAGCAGTTCTTC; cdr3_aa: CASSTQGATEQFF
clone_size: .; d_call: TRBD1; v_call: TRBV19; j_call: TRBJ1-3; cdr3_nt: TGTGCCAGTAGTAGAATCGGGACAGAAGGAAACACCATATATTTT; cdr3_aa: CASSRIGTEGNTIYF
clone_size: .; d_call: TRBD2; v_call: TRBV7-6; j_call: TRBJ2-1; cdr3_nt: TGTGCCAGCAGCTTAGTGGGGACTAGCGGGAAGATTGAGCAGTTCTTC; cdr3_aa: CASSLVGTSGKIEQFF
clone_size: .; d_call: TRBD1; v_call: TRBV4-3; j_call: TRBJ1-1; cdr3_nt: TGCGCCAGCAGCCAAGGTGTCCGGACAGGGAACACTGAAGCTTTCTTT; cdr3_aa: CASSQGVRTGNTEAFF
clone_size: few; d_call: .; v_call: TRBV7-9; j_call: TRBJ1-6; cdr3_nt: TGTGCCAGCAGCTCTGACAGGAATTCACCCCTCCACTTT; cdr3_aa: CASSSDRNSPLHF
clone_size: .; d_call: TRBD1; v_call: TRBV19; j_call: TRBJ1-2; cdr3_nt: TGTGCCAGTAGGTCGGGACAGGCATATGGCTACACCTTC; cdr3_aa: CASRSGQAYGYTF
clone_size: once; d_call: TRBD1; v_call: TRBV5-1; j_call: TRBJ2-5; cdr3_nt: TGCGCCAGCAGCTTTGGGACAGGGGTTGGGGAGACCCAGTACTTC; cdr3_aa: CASSFGTGVGETQYF
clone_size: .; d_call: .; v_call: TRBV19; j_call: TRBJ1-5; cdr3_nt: TGTGCCAGTAGTATAGAGAGGGGACGACGGCAGCCCCAGCATTTT; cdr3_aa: CASSIERGRRQPQHF
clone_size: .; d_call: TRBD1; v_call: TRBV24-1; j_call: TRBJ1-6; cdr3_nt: TGTGCCATCGCCGGGACAGGGCCTCACACCCTCCACTTT; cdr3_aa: CAIAGTGPHTLHF
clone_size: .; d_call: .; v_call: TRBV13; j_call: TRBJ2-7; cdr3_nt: TGTGCCAGCAGCCGATACAGGGAGGGGGAGCAGTACTTC; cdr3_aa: CASSRYREGEQYF
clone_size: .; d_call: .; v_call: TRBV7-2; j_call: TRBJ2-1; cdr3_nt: TGTGCCAGCAGCTTATACCTAGACCCCTACAATGAGCAGTTCTTC; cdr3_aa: CASSLYLDPYNEQFF
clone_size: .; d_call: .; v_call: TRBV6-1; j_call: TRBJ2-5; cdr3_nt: TGTGCCAGCAGTGAACGACAGCTCGCGGAGACCCAGTACTTC; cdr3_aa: CASSERQLAETQYF
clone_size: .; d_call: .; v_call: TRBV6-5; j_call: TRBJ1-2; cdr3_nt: TGTGCCACTAACCCCAGCTGGGGGGCTCCTGGCTACACCTTC; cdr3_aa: CATNPSWGAPGYTF
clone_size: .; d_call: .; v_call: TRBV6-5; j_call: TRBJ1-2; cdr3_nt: TGTGCCAGCAGTTACGGGACACCCAAGGGCTATGGCTACACCTTC; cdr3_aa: CASSYGTPKGYGYTF
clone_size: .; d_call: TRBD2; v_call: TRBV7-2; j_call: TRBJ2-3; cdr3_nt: TGTGCCAGCAGCCCGAATAGCGGGAGGGAATACACAGATACGCAGTATTTT; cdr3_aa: CASSPNSGREYTDTQYF
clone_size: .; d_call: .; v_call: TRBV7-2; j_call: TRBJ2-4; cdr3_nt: TGTGCCAGCAGGCTACAGGGCCCCCAAAACATTCAGTACTTC; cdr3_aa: CASRLQGPQNIQYF